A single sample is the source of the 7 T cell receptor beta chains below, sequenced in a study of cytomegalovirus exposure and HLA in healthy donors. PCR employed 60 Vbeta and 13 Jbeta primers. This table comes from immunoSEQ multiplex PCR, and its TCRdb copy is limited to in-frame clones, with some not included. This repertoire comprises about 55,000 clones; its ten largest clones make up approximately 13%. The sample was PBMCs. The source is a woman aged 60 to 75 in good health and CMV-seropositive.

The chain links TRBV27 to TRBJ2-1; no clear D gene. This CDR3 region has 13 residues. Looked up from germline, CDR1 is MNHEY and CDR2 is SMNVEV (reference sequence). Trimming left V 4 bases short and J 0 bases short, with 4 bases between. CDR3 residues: CASSSYSYNEQFF. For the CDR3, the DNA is TGTGCCAGCAGTTCCTACTCCTACAATGAGCAGTTCTTC.

CDR3 nucleotide sequence: TGTGCCTGGTGGGCGCCAGAAGCTTTCTTT. This gives the protein CAWWAPEAFF. This chain connects TRBV30 to TRBJ1-1; D is unresolved. CDR3 length equals 10 residues. CDR1 is GTSNPN and CDR2 is SVGIG in the germline V gene (reference sequence). Trimming stripped 5 bases from V and 8 bases from J, with 9 bases between.

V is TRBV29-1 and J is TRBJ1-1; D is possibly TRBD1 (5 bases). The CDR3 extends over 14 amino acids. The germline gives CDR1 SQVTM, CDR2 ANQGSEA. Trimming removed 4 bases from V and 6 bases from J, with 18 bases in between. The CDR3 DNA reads TGCAGCGTTGTGGGTTCGGGGGGAGTCTCTGAAGCTTTCTTT. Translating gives CSVVGSGGVSEAFF.

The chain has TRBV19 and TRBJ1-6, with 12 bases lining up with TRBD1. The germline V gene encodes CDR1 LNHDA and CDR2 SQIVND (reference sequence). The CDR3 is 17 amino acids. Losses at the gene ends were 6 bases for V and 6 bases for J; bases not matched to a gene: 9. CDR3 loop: CASSSGQGATFNSPLHF. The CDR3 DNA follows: TGTGCCAGTAGCTCGGGACAGGGGGCGACTTTTAATTCACCCCTCCACTTT. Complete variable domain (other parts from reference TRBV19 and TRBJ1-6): DGGITQSPKYLFRKEGQNVTLSCEQNLNHDAMYWYRQDPGQGLRLIYYSQIVNDFQKGDIAEGYSVSREKKESFPLTVTSAQKNPTAFYLCASSSGQGATFNSPLHFGNGTRLTVT.

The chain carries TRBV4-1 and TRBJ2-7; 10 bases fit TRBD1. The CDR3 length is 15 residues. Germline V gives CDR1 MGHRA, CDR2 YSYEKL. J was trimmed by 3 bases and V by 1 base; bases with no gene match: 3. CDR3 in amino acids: CASSQGDRGVYEQYF. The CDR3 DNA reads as TGCGCCAGCAGCCAAGGGGACAGGGGAGTCTACGAGCAGTACTTC.

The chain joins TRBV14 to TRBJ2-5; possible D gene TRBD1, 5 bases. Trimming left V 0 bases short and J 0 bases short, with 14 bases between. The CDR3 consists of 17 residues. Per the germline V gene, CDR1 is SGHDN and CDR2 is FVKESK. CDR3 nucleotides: TGTGCCAGCAGCCAAGACGCAGGGATGAGGTACCAAGAGACCCAGTACTTC. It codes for CASSQDAGMRYQETQYF.

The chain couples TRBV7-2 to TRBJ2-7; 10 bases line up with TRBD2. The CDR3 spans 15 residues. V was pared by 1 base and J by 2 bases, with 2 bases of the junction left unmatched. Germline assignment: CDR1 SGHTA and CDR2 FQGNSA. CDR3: CASSLGTSGPYEQYF. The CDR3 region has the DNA TGTGCCAGCAGCTTAGGGACTAGCGGTCCCTACGAGCAGTACTTC.